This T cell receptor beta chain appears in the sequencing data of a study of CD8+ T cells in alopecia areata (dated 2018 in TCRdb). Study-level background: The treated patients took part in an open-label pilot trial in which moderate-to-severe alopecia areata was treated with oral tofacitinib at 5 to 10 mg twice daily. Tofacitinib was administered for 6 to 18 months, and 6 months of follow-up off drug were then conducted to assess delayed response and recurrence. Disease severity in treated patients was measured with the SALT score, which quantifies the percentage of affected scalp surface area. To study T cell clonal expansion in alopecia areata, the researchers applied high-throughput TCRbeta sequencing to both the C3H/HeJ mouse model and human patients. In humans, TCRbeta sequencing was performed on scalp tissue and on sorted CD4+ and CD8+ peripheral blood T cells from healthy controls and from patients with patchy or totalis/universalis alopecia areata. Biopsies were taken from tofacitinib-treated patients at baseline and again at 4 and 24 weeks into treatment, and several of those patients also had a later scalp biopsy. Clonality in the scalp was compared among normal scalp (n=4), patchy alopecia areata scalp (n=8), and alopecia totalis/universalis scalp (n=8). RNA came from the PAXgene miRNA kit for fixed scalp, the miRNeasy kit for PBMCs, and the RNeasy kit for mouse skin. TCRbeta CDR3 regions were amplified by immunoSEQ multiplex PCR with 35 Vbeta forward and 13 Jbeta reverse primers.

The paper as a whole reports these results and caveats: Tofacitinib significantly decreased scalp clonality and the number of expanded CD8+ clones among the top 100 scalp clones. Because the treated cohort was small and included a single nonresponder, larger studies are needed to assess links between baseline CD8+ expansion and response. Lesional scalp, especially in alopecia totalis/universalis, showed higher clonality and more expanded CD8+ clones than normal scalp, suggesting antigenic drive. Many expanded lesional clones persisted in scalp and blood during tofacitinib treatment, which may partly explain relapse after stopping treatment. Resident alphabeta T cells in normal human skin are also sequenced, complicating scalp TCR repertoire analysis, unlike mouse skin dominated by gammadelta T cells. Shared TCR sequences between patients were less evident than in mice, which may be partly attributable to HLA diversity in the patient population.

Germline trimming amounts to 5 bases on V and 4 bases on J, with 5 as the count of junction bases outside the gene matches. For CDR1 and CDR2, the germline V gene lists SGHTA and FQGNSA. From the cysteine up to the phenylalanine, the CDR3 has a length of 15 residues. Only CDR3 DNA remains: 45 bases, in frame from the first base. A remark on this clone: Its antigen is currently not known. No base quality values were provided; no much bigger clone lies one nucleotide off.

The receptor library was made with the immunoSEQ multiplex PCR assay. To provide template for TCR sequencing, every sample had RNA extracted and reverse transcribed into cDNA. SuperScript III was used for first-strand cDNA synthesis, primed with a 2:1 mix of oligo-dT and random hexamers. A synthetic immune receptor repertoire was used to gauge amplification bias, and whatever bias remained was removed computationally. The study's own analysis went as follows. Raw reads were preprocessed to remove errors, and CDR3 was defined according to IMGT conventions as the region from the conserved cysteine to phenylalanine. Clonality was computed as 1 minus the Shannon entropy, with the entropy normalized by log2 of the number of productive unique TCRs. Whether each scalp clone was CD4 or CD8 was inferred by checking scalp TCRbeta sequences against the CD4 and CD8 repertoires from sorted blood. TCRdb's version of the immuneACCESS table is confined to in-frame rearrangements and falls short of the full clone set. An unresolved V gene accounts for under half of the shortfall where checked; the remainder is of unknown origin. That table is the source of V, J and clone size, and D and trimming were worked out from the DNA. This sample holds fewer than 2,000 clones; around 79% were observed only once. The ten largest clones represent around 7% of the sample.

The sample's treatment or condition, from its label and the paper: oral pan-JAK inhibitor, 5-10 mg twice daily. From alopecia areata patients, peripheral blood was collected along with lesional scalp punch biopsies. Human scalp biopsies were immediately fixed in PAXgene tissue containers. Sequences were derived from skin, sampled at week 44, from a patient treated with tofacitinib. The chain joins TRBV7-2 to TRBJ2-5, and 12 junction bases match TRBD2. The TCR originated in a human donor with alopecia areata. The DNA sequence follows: TGTGCCAGCAGCCCCGGACTAGCGGGGAGAGAGACCCAGTACTTC. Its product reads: CASSPGLAGRETQYF.